Listed here is a single T cell receptor (beta chain). CDR1 and CDR2 from the germline V gene are MNHEY and SVGAGI. Trimming removed 2 bases from V and 0 bases from J, with 12 bases in between. The CDR3 spans 16 residues. The entry originates in a study of blood T cells in healthy people across ages. For the second PCR, which ran for roughly 7 to 11 cycles, a sample-barcoded 5' primer and a J-beta primer mix were used. TCRdb independently ran MiXCR on the 5' RACE reads; one entry per CDR3 protein. This table has over a million distinct CDR3 sequences, under 55% appearing once. The source of this sequence is an older woman in good health. The sequenced sample was blood. The rearrangement links TRBV6-5 to TRBJ2-3; TRBD2 might be the D (5 bases). The CDR3 here is CASSYGLTASTDTQYF. CDR3 coding DNA: TGTGCCAGCAGTTACGGACTCACAGCTAGCACAGATACGCAGTATTTT.